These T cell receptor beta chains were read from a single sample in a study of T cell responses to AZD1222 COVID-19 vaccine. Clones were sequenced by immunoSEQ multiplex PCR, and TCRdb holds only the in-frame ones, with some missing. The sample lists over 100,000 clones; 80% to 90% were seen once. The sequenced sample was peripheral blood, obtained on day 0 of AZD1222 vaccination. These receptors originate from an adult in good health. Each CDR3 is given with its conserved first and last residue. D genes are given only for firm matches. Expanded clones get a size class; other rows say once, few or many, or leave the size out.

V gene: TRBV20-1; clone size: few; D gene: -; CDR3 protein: CSASNRASYEQYF
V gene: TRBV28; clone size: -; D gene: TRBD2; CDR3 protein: CASSLAGDYNEQFF
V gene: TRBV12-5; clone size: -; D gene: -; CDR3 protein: CASGLSPRGSLERTHPNEQFF
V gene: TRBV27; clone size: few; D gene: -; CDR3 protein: CASSPLLALGLTTGELFF
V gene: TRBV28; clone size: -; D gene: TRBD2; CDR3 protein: CASSLIGLAGATGELFF
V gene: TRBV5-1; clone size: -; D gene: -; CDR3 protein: CASSLGMGTDTQYF
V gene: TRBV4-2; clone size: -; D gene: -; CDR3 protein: CASSQDRGMDTIYF
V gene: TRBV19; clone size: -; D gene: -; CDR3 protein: CASSIGGGSSYEQYF
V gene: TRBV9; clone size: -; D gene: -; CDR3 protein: CASGGIHEQFF
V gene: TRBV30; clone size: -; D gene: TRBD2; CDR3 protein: CAWSHSGGAAETQYF
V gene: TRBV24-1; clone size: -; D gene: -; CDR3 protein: CATSDGDFQETQYF
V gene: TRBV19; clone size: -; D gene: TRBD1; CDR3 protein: CASSVSGTDNSPLHF
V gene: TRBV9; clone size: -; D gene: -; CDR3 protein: CASSVVGTGELFF
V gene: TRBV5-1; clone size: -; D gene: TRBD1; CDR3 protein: CASSLGTGGSYEQYF
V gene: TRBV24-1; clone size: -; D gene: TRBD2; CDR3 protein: CATSDAGLAAYNEQFF
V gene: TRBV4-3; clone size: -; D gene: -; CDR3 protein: CASSQEPRSYGEKLFF